The rows below give T cell receptor beta chains drawn from one sample of a study of T cell responses to AZD1222 COVID-19 vaccine. Repertoires were generated with immunoSEQ multiplex PCR, while TCRdb's copy carries only in-frame clones and drops some. The sample records over 150,000 clones, 85% to 90% being singletons. Here the sequenced sample was peripheral blood, taken on day 0 of AZD1222 vaccination. Receptors were obtained from an adult in good health. Both conserved end residues are part of each CDR3. D genes are given only for firm matches. Where a row states a size, it is once, few, many or the class of an expanded clone; other rows omit it.

J gene,V gene,clone size,CDR3 length,D gene,CDR3 protein,CDR3 DNA
TRBJ1-2,TRBV7-2,once,14,TRBD1,CASSLERGRDGYTF,TGTGCCAGCAGCTTAGAAAGGGGGCGCGATGGCTACACCTTC
TRBJ2-7,TRBV2,NA,14,NA,CASSERGRTYEQYF,TGTGCCAGCAGTGAACGGGGGCGGACCTACGAGCAGTACTTC
TRBJ2-7,TRBV4-2,NA,14,NA,CASSQDVGAYEQYF,TGTGCCAGCAGCCAAGATGTGGGGGCCTACGAGCAGTACTTC
TRBJ2-1,TRBV14,once,11,NA,CASSLYSEQFF,TGTGCCAGCAGCCTATATAGTGAGCAGTTCTTC
TRBJ2-7,TRBV5-1,NA,19,TRBD1,CASSLVRTGVRAPSYEQYF,TGCGCCAGCAGCTTGGTTCGGACAGGGGTGAGAGCCCCTTCCTACGAGCAGTACTTC
TRBJ2-7,TRBV29-1,few,13,TRBD2,CSTRSGRAHEQYF,TGCAGCACCCGTAGCGGGAGGGCTCACGAGCAGTACTTC
TRBJ1-1,TRBV12-3/TRBV12-4,once,13,NA,CASSLLGVPEAFF,TGTGCCAGCAGTTTATTGGGGGTGCCCGAAGCTTTCTTT
TRBJ1-2,TRBV6-5,once,16,TRBD1,CASSFPWTGQLYGYTF,TGTGCCAGCAGTTTCCCATGGACAGGGCAGCTTTATGGCTACACCTTC
TRBJ1-1,TRBV11-3,few,15,NA,CASSLPRTANTEAFF,TGTGCCAGCAGCTTACCCAGGACGGCAAACACTGAAGCTTTCTTT
TRBJ1-3,TRBV9,NA,15,TRBD1,CASSVDGTGGYTIYF,TGTGCCAGCAGCGTAGACGGGACAGGGGGGTACACCATATATTTT
TRBJ2-1,TRBV20-1,NA,14,NA,CSASSRWGYNEQFF,TGCAGTGCTAGTTCCAGGTGGGGCTACAATGAGCAGTTCTTC
TRBJ1-1,TRBV7-2,NA,13,NA,CASSLERRTEAFF,TGTGCCAGCAGCTTAGAACGAAGGACTGAAGCTTTCTTT
TRBJ2-5,TRBV7-2,once,15,NA,CASSFTTGGKETQYF,TGTGCCAGCAGCTTTACGACCGGTGGGAAAGAGACCCAGTACTTC
TRBJ2-5,TRBV9,NA,14,NA,CASSVNSVGETQYF,TGTGCCAGCAGCGTAAATTCAGTCGGAGAGACCCAGTACTTC